This T cell receptor beta chain was sequenced for a study of shared clonotypes between healthy human individuals. Study observations and caveats: It was the non-shared clonotypes that had lower generation probabilities than clonotypes shared by all four donors. In the sorted subsets, rarefaction showed sequencing was incomplete despite large depth.

Terminally differentiated effector memory CD45RA+ cells were excluded from the naive CD8 cells, which were CD45RO-negative and positively selected for CCR7. Only Caucasian adults living in Nashville, Tennessee made up the donor group. In the case of this clone: What it recognizes is unknown. Other DNA sequences of this sample code for an identical CDR3.

The V segment lost 3 bases and the J segment 10 bases; nucleotides outside the gene matches: 7. This CDR3 spans 14 amino acids. The germline gives CDR1 GTSNPN, CDR2 SVGIG (reference sequence). Sequenced by immunoSEQ multiplex PCR; TCRdb stores in-frame clones only, minus some. The sample consists of 2 million or so clones, less than 95% of them appearing once. This TCR came from a man in his late teens or twenties in good health. The rearrangement joins TRBV30 to TRBJ1-6; 9 positions agree with TRBD1. What was sequenced was naive CD8+ T cells sorted from blood. CDR3 nucleotides: TGTGCCTGGAGGGAAACAGGGGGCGGCTCACCCCTCCACTTT. Translation gives CAWRETGGGSPLHF.